The sequence of this T cell receptor beta chain was determined in a study of T cell repertoires in cytomegalovirus infection. Study at large: It can be stated that public TCR beta signatures indicated CMV infection as well as a matching HLA type.

This clonotype was seen many times. The germline gives CDR1 LGHNT, CDR2 FRNRAP. Trimming stripped 0 bases from V and 6 bases from J, with 18 bases between. The CDR3 runs to 17 residues. TCRdb reprocessed the reads with MiXCR, giving one entry per CDR3 protein. The sample shows about 360,000 distinct CDR3 sequences, around 18% of them seen only once. This sequence joins TRBV12-5 and TRBJ2-1; D ambiguous. The TCR was taken from a human donor in good health (CMV status not recorded). Some clones in this sample may be carry-over from other donors' samples. The sample consisted of PBMCs. CDR3 DNA: TGTGCTAGTGGTTTGGTCCCGTTACTTTACTCGAGCAATGAGCAGTTCTTC. This translates into CASGLVPLLYSSNEQFF. The full variable domain, with the rest looked up from reference TRBV12-5 and TRBJ2-1, is DARVTQTPRHKVTEMGQEVTMRCQPILGHNTVFWYRQTMMQGLELLAYFRNRAPLDDSGMPKDRFSAEMPDATLATLKIQPSEPRDSAVYFCASGLVPLLYSSNEQFFGPGTRLTVL.